What follows describes a single T cell receptor beta chain. Its antigen remains unidentified. The sample comes from a study of early T cells in non-severe SARS-CoV-2 infection. Study details: RNA in bulk from unsorted whole blood was sequenced, and chains were unpaired. The study's findings and limits: CD4 and private specificities were missed by VDJdb matching, which favored anti-spike CD8 responses.

Attached unique molecular identifiers marked individual cDNA molecules. TCRdb analysed the 5' RACE reads with MiXCR anew, one entry per CDR3 protein. The table lists around 65,000 distinct CDR3 sequences, around an eighth of them singletons, with about 1.3% in the top ten. Germline V lookup: CDR1 SGHVS, CDR2 FNYEAQ. This CDR3 contains 16 residues. The V and J ends lost 6 bases and 1 base respectively, with 18 bases between them. This chain connects TRBV7-6 to TRBJ1-1; a weak D match, TRBD1 (5 bases). The sequencing used whole blood, collected at baseline. The origin of this receptor is an adult who was a healthcare worker with PCR-confirmed SARS-CoV-2 infection or an uninfected control (not recorded which). Written as DNA, the CDR3 is TGTGCCAGCAGACCTACCGGGACTTCCTCGAACACTGAAGCTTTCTTT. It is translated as CASRPTGTSSNTEAFF.